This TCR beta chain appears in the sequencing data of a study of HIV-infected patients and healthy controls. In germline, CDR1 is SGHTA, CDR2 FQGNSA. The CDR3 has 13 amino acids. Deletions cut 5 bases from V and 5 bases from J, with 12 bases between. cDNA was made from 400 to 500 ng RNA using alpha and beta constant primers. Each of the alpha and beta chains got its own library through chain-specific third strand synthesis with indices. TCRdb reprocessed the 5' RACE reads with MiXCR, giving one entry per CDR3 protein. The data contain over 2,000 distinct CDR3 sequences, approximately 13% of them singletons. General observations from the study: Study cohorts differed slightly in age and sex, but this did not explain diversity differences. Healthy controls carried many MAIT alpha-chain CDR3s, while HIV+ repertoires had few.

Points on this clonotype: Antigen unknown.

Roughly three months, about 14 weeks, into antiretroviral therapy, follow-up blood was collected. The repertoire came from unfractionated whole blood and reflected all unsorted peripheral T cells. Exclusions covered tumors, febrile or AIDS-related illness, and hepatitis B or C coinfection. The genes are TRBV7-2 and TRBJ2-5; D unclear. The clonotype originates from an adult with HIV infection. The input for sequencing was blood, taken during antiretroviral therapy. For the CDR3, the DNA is TGTGCCAGCAGCCCGTATGCTCTGGAGACCCAGTACTTC. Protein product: CASSPYALETQYF.